The rows below give T cell receptor beta chains drawn from one sample of a study of beta chain features in type 1 diabetes. The method was immunoSEQ multiplex PCR; TCRdb's version includes in-frame clones alone and lacks a portion of them. The repertoire holds around 690,000 clones, with roughly 12% as singletons. The sequenced sample was naive CD4+ T cells from blood. These receptors all come from a young man with type 1 diabetes. The conserved cysteine and the conserved F or W are not part of the CDR3 here. The order of the fields is J gene, V gene, D gene, CDR3 protein. The D gene is left open where the match is weak.

j_gene: TRBJ1-6; v_gene: TRBV27; d_gene: .; CDR3aa: ASRSPPGRSLH
j_gene: TRBJ1-6; v_gene: TRBV4-3; d_gene: .; CDR3aa: ASSQLTGTDNSPLH
j_gene: TRBJ1-2; v_gene: TRBV10-3; d_gene: TRBD1; CDR3aa: AISPPGQAAGYT
j_gene: TRBJ1-4; v_gene: TRBV5-4; d_gene: .; CDR3aa: ASSATGPTNEKLF
j_gene: TRBJ2-2; v_gene: TRBV21-1; d_gene: .; CDR3aa: ASSAWDSNNTGELF
j_gene: TRBJ2-1; v_gene: TRBV6-5; d_gene: TRBD2; CDR3aa: ASSSESAGLNEQF
j_gene: TRBJ2-1; v_gene: TRBV7-2; d_gene: TRBD2; CDR3aa: ASSLEASGGLEQF
j_gene: TRBJ2-1; v_gene: TRBV18; d_gene: .; CDR3aa: ASSPDRGADEQF
j_gene: TRBJ2-1; v_gene: TRBV5-6; d_gene: .; CDR3aa: ASSLEMVAFEF
j_gene: TRBJ2-3; v_gene: TRBV7-2; d_gene: TRBD1; CDR3aa: ASSFRQGADTQY
j_gene: TRBJ1-5; v_gene: TRBV6-5; d_gene: .; CDR3aa: ASSYSSTRDQPQH
j_gene: TRBJ2-7; v_gene: TRBV18; d_gene: TRBD1; CDR3aa: ASSQPGQYEQY
j_gene: TRBJ1-1; v_gene: TRBV2; d_gene: .; CDR3aa: ASSTKVNTEAF
j_gene: TRBJ2-3; v_gene: TRBV7-2; d_gene: .; CDR3aa: ASSLVAALPGDTQY
j_gene: TRBJ2-7; v_gene: TRBV4-3; d_gene: TRBD2; CDR3aa: ASSPYVASGGAGDEQY
j_gene: TRBJ1-2; v_gene: TRBV29-1; d_gene: .; CDR3aa: SVEQVQGDYGYT
j_gene: TRBJ2-7; v_gene: TRBV14; d_gene: .; CDR3aa: ASSQESWGASYEQY
j_gene: TRBJ1-1; v_gene: TRBV5-1; d_gene: .; CDR3aa: ASTLQGSAGNTEAF
j_gene: TRBJ1-1; v_gene: TRBV29-1; d_gene: .; CDR3aa: SAMSGEAF
j_gene: TRBJ1-5; v_gene: TRBV29-1; d_gene: .; CDR3aa: SVEYQQDQPQH
j_gene: TRBJ1-6; v_gene: TRBV19; d_gene: .; CDR3aa: ASNEGGNSPLH
j_gene: TRBJ2-3; v_gene: TRBV28; d_gene: TRBD2; CDR3aa: ASSPLASGGSFTDTQY
j_gene: TRBJ2-5; v_gene: TRBV6-5; d_gene: .; CDR3aa: ASSSRPAETQY
j_gene: TRBJ1-1; v_gene: TRBV5-1; d_gene: .; CDR3aa: ASSLTDNTEAF
j_gene: TRBJ2-7; v_gene: TRBV7-2; d_gene: .; CDR3aa: ASSLAVSKTYEQY
j_gene: TRBJ1-5; v_gene: TRBV30; d_gene: TRBD1; CDR3aa: AWSTGTGPASQH
j_gene: TRBJ1-5; v_gene: TRBV7-9; d_gene: .; CDR3aa: ASSPTDRNQPQH
j_gene: TRBJ2-7; v_gene: TRBV14; d_gene: .; CDR3aa: ASSQDRSTSSYEQY
j_gene: TRBJ2-1; v_gene: TRBV7-2; d_gene: TRBD2; CDR3aa: ASSLELAGNNEQF
j_gene: TRBJ2-3; v_gene: TRBV27; d_gene: .; CDR3aa: ASRIAAATDTQY
j_gene: TRBJ1-2; v_gene: TRBV19; d_gene: .; CDR3aa: ASSLLGVGYGYT
j_gene: TRBJ2-7; v_gene: TRBV6-5; d_gene: .; CDR3aa: ASSLQRTSYEQY
j_gene: TRBJ2-2; v_gene: TRBV29-1; d_gene: .; CDR3aa: SVGPGAGELF
j_gene: TRBJ2-7; v_gene: TRBV29-1; d_gene: .; CDR3aa: SVEREVGTFYEQY
j_gene: TRBJ1-3; v_gene: TRBV18; d_gene: TRBD1; CDR3aa: ASSPQGDGNTIY
j_gene: TRBJ2-5; v_gene: TRBV6-5; d_gene: .; CDR3aa: ASSTGRYQETQY
j_gene: TRBJ1-4; v_gene: TRBV2; d_gene: .; CDR3aa: ASSDSEKLF
j_gene: TRBJ2-3; v_gene: TRBV30; d_gene: TRBD2; CDR3aa: AWSPLAGATDTQY
j_gene: TRBJ1-1; v_gene: TRBV2; d_gene: .; CDR3aa: ASSGTLEAF
j_gene: TRBJ2-1; v_gene: TRBV10-3; d_gene: .; CDR3aa: AISYSGRTHGKEQF
j_gene: TRBJ2-7; v_gene: TRBV7-2; d_gene: TRBD2; CDR3aa: ASSYRTSGVPYEQY
j_gene: TRBJ1-1; v_gene: TRBV6-1; d_gene: .; CDR3aa: ASSERDGLEAF
j_gene: TRBJ2-1; v_gene: TRBV19; d_gene: TRBD1; CDR3aa: ASRLGQGTYNEQF
j_gene: TRBJ1-2; v_gene: TRBV7-8; d_gene: TRBD1; CDR3aa: ASSFGQDYGYT
j_gene: TRBJ2-6; v_gene: TRBV5-1; d_gene: .; CDR3aa: ATSIGLSSGANVLT
j_gene: TRBJ1-6; v_gene: TRBV11-3; d_gene: TRBD1; CDR3aa: ASSLETGGDSPLH
j_gene: TRBJ2-4; v_gene: TRBV5-1; d_gene: .; CDR3aa: ASSLDLSGAKNIQY
j_gene: TRBJ2-7; v_gene: TRBV29-1; d_gene: .; CDR3aa: SAGADSSSYEQY